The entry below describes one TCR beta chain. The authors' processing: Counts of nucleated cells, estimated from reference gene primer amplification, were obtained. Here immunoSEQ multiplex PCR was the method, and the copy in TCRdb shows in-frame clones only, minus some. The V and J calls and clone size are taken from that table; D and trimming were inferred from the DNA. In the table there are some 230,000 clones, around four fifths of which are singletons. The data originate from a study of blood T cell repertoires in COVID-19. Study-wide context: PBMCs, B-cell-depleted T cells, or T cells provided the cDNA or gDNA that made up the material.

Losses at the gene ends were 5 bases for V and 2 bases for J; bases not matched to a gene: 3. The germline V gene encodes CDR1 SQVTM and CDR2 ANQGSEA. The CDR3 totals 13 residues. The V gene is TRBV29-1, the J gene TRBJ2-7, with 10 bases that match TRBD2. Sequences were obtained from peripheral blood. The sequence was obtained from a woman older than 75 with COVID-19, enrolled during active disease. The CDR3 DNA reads TGCAGCGTTCAGACTAGCGGGCCCTACGAGCAGTACTTC. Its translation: CSVQTSGPYEQYF.